These 21 T cell receptor beta chains were all obtained from the same sample, sequenced in a study of blood T cells in healthy people across ages (dated by TCRdb to about 2015). Receptor amplification or capture employed 5' RACE. TCRdb shows the sequencer as Illumina HiSeq 2500. A second roughly 6 to 12 cycle PCR used a sample-barcoded 5' primer and a J-beta primer mix. In TCRdb, the public reads were trimmed at Q25 with fastp and aligned with MiXCR, with productive beta chains retained. Under each unique CDR3 protein, matching rows form one entry showing the most common genes and DNA. Present in this sample are about 640,000 distinct CDR3 sequences, approximately 59% of which were seen just once. The ten largest clones take up around 37% of the sample. Specimen: blood. The receptors stem from a man aged 55 to 69 in good health.

The rearrangement links TRBV29-1 to TRBJ2-7; TRBD1 aligns across 9 bases. The CDR3 contains 14 residues. The trim removed 5 bases at V and 7 bases at J, leaving 12 bases unmatched. Per the germline V gene, CDR1 is SQVTM and CDR2 is ANQGSEA. The CDR3 reads CSVSGTGSHNEQYF. CDR3 in DNA: TGCAGCGTTAGCGGGACAGGGTCCCACAATGAGCAGTACTTC.

This chain links TRBV4-2 with TRBJ2-7; D remains unclear. The CDR3 sequence is 12 residues long. Germline CDR1 reads LGHNA; CDR2 reads YNFKEQ. Trimming took off 3 bases at V and 5 bases at J, with 8 bases between the two ends. CDR3 in amino acids: CASSHTEDEQYF. In nucleotides, the CDR3 is TGTGCCAGCAGCCATACAGAGGACGAGCAGTACTTC.

This clonotype was observed a handful of times. This sequence joins TRBV6-5 and TRBJ2-5; D remains unclear. This CDR3 is built from 15 residues. V lost 6 bases and J lost 0, with 14 bases in between. CDR1 and CDR2 from the germline V gene are MNHEY and SVGAGI. The CDR3 protein is CASRMTGSNQETQYF. The CDR3 coding sequence is TGTGCCAGCAGGATGACGGGTTCGAACCAAGAGACCCAGTACTTC.

In this sample, this clonotype turned up a few times. The V gene is TRBV4-2, the J gene TRBJ2-5; D could derive from TRBD1 or TRBD2 (6 bases each). Deletions cut 0 bases from V and 2 bases from J, with 13 bases between. CDR1 and CDR2 (germline): LGHNA, YNFKEQ. CDR3 length: 16 residues. The DNA of the CDR3 is TGTGCCAGCAGCCAAGATATAACGGGGGCACAAGAGACCCAGTACTTC. It translates to CASSQDITGAQETQYF.

This clonotype was counted only a few times. Written as DNA, the CDR3 is TGTGCCATGAAACCGGGACAGGCGGACACCGGGGAGCTGTTTTTT. Its protein is CAMKPGQADTGELFF. This chain joins TRBV10-3 and TRBJ2-2, with TRBD1 identical over 8 bases. The trim removed 9 bases at V and 3 bases at J, leaving 9 bases unmatched. Germline V CDR1 and CDR2: ENHRY, SYGVKD. The CDR3 is 15 amino acids.

This clonotype was seen repeatedly, ten times or more. The chain joins TRBV28 to TRBJ2-5; TRBD2 matches 7 bases. Germline lookup yields CDR1 MDHEN and CDR2 SYDVKM. The CDR3 consists of 15 residues. With V trimmed by 5 bases and J by 3 bases, 9 bases remained unmatched. CDR3 bases: TGTGCCAGCAGTCCCAGCGGGGAGCTAGAAGAGACCCAGTACTTC. Its protein product is CASSPSGELEETQYF.

A remark on this clonotype: The germline gene is not matched at one end of the junction; a read error may be the cause. The chain links TRBV20-1 to TRBJ2-5; possibly TRBD2 for D (6 bases). Germline CDR1 and CDR2: DFQATT and SNEGSKA (reference sequence). This CDR3 is 12 amino acids long. CDR3 amino acids: CSAAGTQGTQYF. Written as DNA, the CDR3 is TGCAGTGCGGCGGGAACCCAAGGGACCCAGTACTTC.

V usage is TRBV12-3 or TRBV12-4 and J usage is TRBJ1-2, with TRBD1 matching over 8 bases. The CDR3 has 14 residues. With V trimmed by 9 bases and J by 7 bases, 13 bases remained unmatched. This chain's CDR3 is CASSPQTGVGGYTF. CDR3 DNA sequence: TGTGCCAGTAGTCCCCAGACAGGGGTAGGTGGCTACACCTTC.

With regard to this clonotype: A read error is possible here, since a much larger clone lies one base away. The chain carries TRBV5-6 and TRBJ2-1, with a weak D call TRBD1 (6 bases). CDR3 length equals 15 residues. Looked up from germline, CDR1 is SGHDT and CDR2 is YYEEEE. The DNA of the CDR3 is TGTGTCAGCAGTCGGGGACAAATCACCTACAATGAGCAGTTCTTC. It is translated as CVSSRGQITYNEQFF.

The chain joins TRBV15 to TRBJ2-1; 9 nucleotides line up with TRBD1. Germline V gene lookup returns CDR1 LNHNV and CDR2 YYDKDF (reference sequence). There are 15 residues in the CDR3. V shed 3 bases and J 8 bases; nucleotides not matched to a gene: 8. The CDR3 spells CATSRGGTGSDEQFF. The CDR3 DNA reads as TGTGCCACCAGCAGGGGGGGGACAGGGTCCGATGAGCAGTTCTTC.

This clonotype was observed a handful of times. This chain joins TRBV3-1 and TRBJ2-5; no clear D gene. Germline V gene sequence: CDR1 LGHDT, CDR2 YNNKEL (reference sequence). V shed 3 bases and J shed 4 bases, with 15 bases lying between them. This CDR3 is built from 15 residues. The CDR3 protein is CASSHSTYSRETQYF. DNA of the CDR3: TGTGCCAGCAGCCATTCTACTTACAGTAGAGAGACCCAGTACTTC.

The chain uses TRBV28 and TRBJ2-7; a possible D gene is TRBD2 (6 bases). CDR1 and CDR2 from the germline V gene are MDHEN and SYDVKM. V lost 11 bases and J lost 0, with 14 bases in between. This CDR3 has 13 residues. The CDR3 DNA sequence: TGTGCCGGCGGGGTGGACAACTCCTACGAGCAGTACTTC. Protein sequence: CAGGVDNSYEQYF.

This clonotype showed up just a few times. The DNA of the CDR3 is TGTGCCACCAGCAGAGATGAGGGCCGCGAGCAGTACTTC. It yields the protein CATSRDEGREQYF. The chain links TRBV15 to TRBJ2-7, with D possibly matching TRBD2 (5 bases). Trimming stripped 0 bases from V and 6 bases from J, with 9 bases between. The CDR3 loop spans 13 amino acids. Germline CDR1 and CDR2: LNHNV and YYDKDF (reference sequence).

This clonotype has only a few counts. The chain combines TRBV6-6 with TRBJ2-3; TRBD2 matches 8 bases. J lost 8 bases, V lost 6 bases, and 19 bases had no gene match. The CDR3 runs to 17 residues. Looked up from germline, CDR1 is MNHNY and CDR2 is SVGAGI (reference sequence). In DNA form, the CDR3 reads TGTGCCAGCAGCTCCTTCCTGGGCGGGACTAGTCAACGTACGCAGTATTTT. Its protein product is CASSSFLGGTSQRTQYF.

This clonotype was seen only a few times. The chain employs TRBV20-1 and TRBJ2-3; D is ambiguous. V dropped 6 bases and J dropped 2 bases, with 9 bases sitting between them. Germline-derived CDR1 and CDR2 are DFQATT and SNEGSKA (reference sequence). CDR3 length: 12 amino acids. The CDR3 DNA follows: TGCAGTGCCCAGGCCAACACAGATACGCAGTATTTT. Protein sequence: CSAQANTDTQYF.

The V and J genes are TRBV7-9 and TRBJ2-7; D may correspond to TRBD1 or TRBD2 (5 bases each). CDR1 SEHNR and CDR2 FQNEAQ come from the germline V gene (reference sequence). The CDR3 sequence is 17 residues long. Between the trimmed V and J ends, which lost 1 base and 0 bases, there was a span of 16 bases. CDR3 in amino acids: CASSLVPGTLTSYEQYF. CDR3 coding DNA: TGTGCCAGCAGCTTAGTTCCCGGGACGTTAACCTCCTACGAGCAGTACTTC.

This chain joins TRBV3-1 and TRBJ2-1, with TRBD2 matching over 10 bases. This CDR3 comprises 15 residues. The germline CDR1 and CDR2 sequences are LGHDT and YNNKEL (reference sequence). The junction had 11 bases not matched to a gene; V was cut back by 6 bases and J by 9 bases. The CDR3 loop is CASSQSGGAAVEQFF. The CDR3 DNA sequence: TGTGCCAGCAGTCAAAGCGGGGGGGCCGCAGTTGAGCAGTTCTTC.

As regards this clonotype: The junction and the germline gene differ at one end; a read error may be behind it. This chain joins TRBV20-1 and TRBJ2-3; possibly TRBD2 for D (5 bases). The CDR3 covers 12 residues. The germline gives CDR1 DFQATT, CDR2 SNEGSKA (reference sequence). The CDR3 sequence is CCASWGTDTQYF. The CDR3, as DNA: TGCTGTGCTAGCTGGGGCACAGATACGCAGTATTTT.

The chain links TRBV27 to TRBJ2-7; TRBD2 matches 8 bases. J lost 1 base, V lost 1 base, and 6 bases had no gene match. Germline CDR1 reads MNHEY; CDR2 reads SMNVEV (reference sequence). The CDR3 loop spans 16 amino acids. The CDR3 DNA reads as TGTGCCAGCAGTTTATGGGCTAGCGGGCGATCCTACGAGCAGTACTTC. Protein product: CASSLWASGRSYEQYF.

V usage is TRBV29-1 and J usage is TRBJ2-5; 8 bases line up with TRBD1. Germline CDR1 reads SQVTM; CDR2 reads ANQGSEA. V trimming: 7 bases; J trimming: 5 bases; junction bases outside the gene matches: 9. The CDR3 runs 13 residues. The CDR3 nucleotides read TGCAGCGCCACCCCGGACAGGGTGGAGACCCAGTACTTC. It encodes CSATPDRVETQYF.

This clonotype was counted once. The genes are TRBV29-1 and TRBJ1-2, with TRBD1 identical over 9 bases. Trimming took 7 bases from V and 7 from J; bases not matched to a gene: 10. The CDR3 has 13 amino acids. From germline, CDR1 is SQVTM and CDR2 ANQGSEA. The CDR3 nucleotides are TGCAGCGCTTCCGGACAGGGGACGGCTGGCTACACCTTC. Protein: CSASGQGTAGYTF.